This record concerns one TCR beta chain sequence. Its cognate antigen is unknown. The data derive from a study of shared clonotypes between healthy human individuals. Between the trimmed V and J ends, which lost 5 bases and 2 bases, there was a span of 9 bases. The CDR3 has 14 residues. CDR1 and CDR2 from the germline V gene are LNHDA and SQIVND (reference sequence). Study conclusions and caveats: Sampling covered nothing but blood. Tissue TCR repertoires likely differ from those found in blood.

The table came from immunoSEQ multiplex PCR; TCRdb's copy has only in-frame clones and leaves some out. This table holds around 500,000 clones, around 80% found once. The sequence derives from a woman aged 40-49 years in good health. Some clones in this sample may be carry-over from other donors' samples. Sequencing was performed on PBMCs. The chain couples TRBV19 to TRBJ2-2, with D possibly TRBD1 on 5 matching bases. The CDR3 loop reads CASSGAVNTGELFF. CDR3 DNA: TGTGCCAGTAGTGGGGCAGTTAACACCGGGGAGCTGTTTTTT. Filled out from reference TRBV19 and TRBJ2-2, the complete variable domain reads DGGITQSPKYLFRKEGQNVTLSCEQNLNHDAMYWYRQDPGQGLRLIYYSQIVNDFQKGDIAEGYSVSREKKESFPLTVTSAQKNPTAFYLCASSGAVNTGELFFGEGSRLTVL.